Below are 25 T cell receptor beta chains sequenced from a single sample in a study of blood T cell repertoires in COVID-19 (dated by TCRdb to the early 2020s). Library construction relied on the immunoSEQ multiplex PCR assay. Sourced from immuneACCESS, this table was stored by TCRdb with only in-frame sequences that have V and J called. A share of the clones is absent; for the studies checked, an unresolved V gene accounts for under half, and the remainder has no known explanation. A total of about 160,000 clones appear in this sample, roughly 87% of them only once. Roughly 4% of the sample is in the top ten clones. Sequencing input: peripheral blood. All receptors derive from a woman in her fifties or sixties with active or convalescent COVID-19.

This chain links TRBV4-1 with TRBJ2-4; D might be TRBD2 (5 bases). The CDR3 is 15 residues long. V lost 3 bases and J 0 bases, leaving 9 bases between the germline ends. The germline CDR1 and CDR2 sequences are MGHRA and YSYEKL. The CDR3, as DNA: TGCGCCAGCAGCCAGCCGAGGGTAGCCAAAAACATTCAGTACTTC. Translation: CASSQPRVAKNIQYF.

V is TRBV3-1 (or the pseudogene TRBV3-2) and J is TRBJ2-4; D is unresolved. Germline-derived CDR1 and CDR2 are LGHDT and YNNKEL (reference sequence). This CDR3 is 16 amino acids long. Deletions cut 3 bases from V and 0 bases from J, with 12 bases between. In DNA form, the CDR3 reads TGTGCCAGCAGCCATGCGGCCGTGGTAGCCAAAAACATTCAGTACTTC. This sequence encodes CASSHAAVVAKNIQYF.

The V gene is TRBV4-1, the J gene TRBJ2-7, with D perhaps matching TRBD1 (5 bases). The germline V and J ends were trimmed by 3 bases and 4 bases, with 10 bases remaining between them. CDR1 and CDR2 (germline): MGHRA, YSYEKL. The CDR3 sequence is 13 residues long. The CDR3, as DNA: TGCGCCAGCAGCCAGGGGCTCGATTACGAGCAGTACTTC. It yields the protein CASSQGLDYEQYF.

The chain has TRBV19 and TRBJ1-5, with a tentative D call TRBD1 (6 bases). Germline V gene sequence: CDR1 LNHDA, CDR2 SQIVND (reference sequence). The length of the CDR3 is 16 residues. V was clipped by 4 bases and J by 0 bases, with 13 bases between them. CDR3 sequence (DNA): TGTGCCAGTAGTAATCTCTACAGGGCTAGCAATCAGCCCCAGCATTTT. Its translation is CASSNLYRASNQPQHF.

The chain carries TRBV2 and TRBJ1-6; D perhaps matches TRBD1 (6 bases). The V end lost 6 bases, the J end lost 9 bases, and 21 bases lay between the germline ends. In germline, CDR1 is SNHLY, CDR2 FYNNEI. The CDR3 runs 16 residues. CDR3 region: CASRKTLDRNSSPLHF. The CDR3 DNA reads as TGTGCCAGCAGGAAGACCCTGGACAGAAATTCTTCACCCCTCCACTTT.

The chain is built from TRBV19 and TRBJ1-5; TRBD1 is a possible D gene (6 bases). The CDR3 spans 14 residues. Trimming shortened V by 1 base and J by 7 bases, and 11 bases separated the two germline ends. Germline V gene data show CDR1 as LNHDA and CDR2 as SQIVND (reference sequence). CDR3 sequence reads: CASSIGEGGQPQHF. The CDR3 region has the DNA TGTGCCAGTAGTATAGGGGAGGGGGGACAGCCCCAGCATTTT.

The V gene is TRBV3-1 (or the pseudogene TRBV3-2), the J gene TRBJ1-1, with 7 bases fitting TRBD1. Looked up from germline, CDR1 is LGHDT and CDR2 is YNNKEL (reference sequence). Losses at the gene ends were 1 base for V and 1 base for J; bases not matched to a gene: 0. The CDR3 has 14 amino acids. CDR3 in amino acids: CASSQGQGNTEAFF. The CDR3, as DNA: TGTGCCAGCAGCCAAGGACAGGGGAACACTGAAGCTTTCTTT.

The chain links TRBV7-9 to TRBJ1-5; D gene ambiguous. Trimming took 5 bases from V and 2 from J, leaving 7 bases between them. Germline lookup yields CDR1 SEHNR and CDR2 FQNEAQ (reference sequence). The CDR3 length is 13 residues. CDR3 sequence: CASSPTGNQPQHF. The CDR3 nucleotides are TGTGCCAGCAGCCCTACAGGCAATCAGCCCCAGCATTTT.

A few counts support this clone. The chain links TRBV19 to TRBJ1-2; possibly TRBD1 for D (5 bases). The CDR3 runs to 14 residues. Germline values: CDR1 LNHDA, CDR2 SQIVND (reference sequence). V was pared by 3 bases and J by 6 bases, with 14 bases between. CDR3 in amino acids: CASSMPRWGDGYTF. DNA of the CDR3: TGTGCCAGTAGTATGCCCCGCTGGGGGGATGGCTACACCTTC.

The chain combines TRBV5-1 with TRBJ1-3; D gene unclear. Germline CDR1 reads SGHRS; CDR2 reads YFSETQ. CDR3 size: 15 residues. The V and J ends lost 4 bases and 0 bases respectively, with 11 bases between them. The CDR3: CASSQDGSSGNTIYF. The DNA of the CDR3 is TGCGCCAGCAGCCAGGACGGGAGCTCTGGAAACACCATATATTTT. Filled out from reference TRBV5-1 and TRBJ1-3, the complete variable domain reads KAGVTQTPRYLIKTRGQQVTLSCSPISGHRSVSWYQQTPGQGLQFLFEYFSETQRNKGNFPGRFSGRQFSNSRSEMNVSTLELGDSALYLCASSQDGSSGNTIYFGEGSWLTVV.

The CDR3 reads CASSQGPNRGRAEAFF. For the CDR3, the DNA is TGTGCCAGCAGCCAAGGGCCGAACAGGGGAAGGGCTGAAGCTTTCTTT. V is TRBV3-1 (or the pseudogene TRBV3-2) and J is TRBJ1-1; 7 bases fit TRBD1. This CDR3 contains 16 residues. Germline lookup yields CDR1 LGHDT and CDR2 YNNKEL (reference sequence). V lost 1 base and J lost 6; bases outside the gene matches: 11.

The chain recombines TRBV5-1 with TRBJ1-1; D is unresolved. With 0 bases removed from V and 4 bases from J, the gap between germline ends came to 10 bases. Germline V gene data show CDR1 as SGHRS and CDR2 as YFSETQ. The CDR3 is 14 amino acids. CDR3 sequence reads: CASSLAVTGTEAFF. CDR3 in DNA: TGCGCCAGCAGCTTGGCCGTCACGGGCACTGAAGCTTTCTTT.

The J gene is TRBJ2-2, the V gene TRBV7-9; D may be TRBD2 (6 bases). Trimming left V 5 bases short and J 5 bases short, with 21 bases between. CDR1 is SEHNR and CDR2 is FQNEAQ in the germline V gene (reference sequence). The CDR3 length is 17 residues. CDR3 DNA sequence: TGTGCCAGCAGCCACCCTTCGGGGAGGCCAGCAACCGGGGAGCTGTTTTTT. Translating gives CASSHPSGRPATGELFF.

This chain connects TRBV3-1 (or the pseudogene TRBV3-2) to TRBJ2-1; D is possibly TRBD2 (6 bases). Trimming took off 0 bases at V and 9 bases at J, with 15 bases between the two ends. The CDR3 consists of 15 residues. Germline V gene lookup returns CDR1 LGHDT and CDR2 YNNKEL (reference sequence). The CDR3 coding sequence is TGTGCCAGCAGCCAAGATCAAGGCAAGGAGGGTGAGCAGTTCTTC. Translating gives CASSQDQGKEGEQFF.

The chain couples TRBV9 to TRBJ1-1; D is uncertain. Germline assignment: CDR1 SGDLS and CDR2 YYNGEE. The CDR3 spans 14 residues. V shed 0 bases and J shed 4 bases, with 10 bases lying between them. CDR3 sequence (DNA): TGTGCCAGCAGCGTAGAGCCGGGGAGCACTGAAGCTTTCTTT. Translation gives CASSVEPGSTEAFF.

This chain links TRBV29-1 with TRBJ1-2, with D perhaps TRBD1 (6 bases). V was shortened by 2 bases and J by 8 bases, with 15 bases between the two germline ends. The germline V gene encodes CDR1 SQVTM and CDR2 ANQGSEA. The CDR3 is 13 residues long. The CDR3 reads CSVELDRNGGYTF. In DNA form, the CDR3 reads TGCAGCGTTGAACTTGACAGGAATGGAGGCTACACCTTC.

The V and J genes are TRBV6-1 and TRBJ2-7; D might be TRBD2 (6 bases). Trimming pared 2 bases from V and 4 bases from J, leaving 18 bases between. This CDR3 has 16 residues. CDR1 and CDR2 (germline): MNHNS, SASEGT. Here the CDR3 DNA reads TGTGCCAGCAGTGAATCCTTTGTGGGAAGCGGGTACGAGCAGTACTTC. This translates into CASSESFVGSGYEQYF.

In this sample, this clone turned up a few times. The J gene is TRBJ2-7, the V gene TRBV9; 9 nucleotides line up with TRBD1. Per germline, CDR1 SGDLS and CDR2 YYNGEE. J was trimmed by 6 bases and V by 2 bases; bases with no gene match: 12. The CDR3 spans 16 residues. CDR3 region: CASSVGVGDRVSEQYF. CDR3 nucleotide sequence: TGTGCCAGCAGCGTTGGGGTAGGGGACAGGGTAAGCGAGCAGTACTTC.

The genes are TRBV19 and TRBJ1-5, with D possibly being TRBD1 (5 bases). The CDR3 is 15 residues long. Germline CDR1 LNHDA, CDR2 SQIVND (reference sequence). Trimming stripped 3 bases from V and 7 bases from J, with 16 bases between. For the CDR3, the DNA is TGTGCCAGTAGTATTCGGGGGATGGGGGGGCAGCCCCAGCATTTT. Amino acids: CASSIRGMGGQPQHF.

The chain's CDR3 is CASSLSGDQPQHF. The CDR3, as DNA: TGCGCCAGCAGCTTATCAGGGGATCAGCCCCAGCATTTT. The chain combines TRBV5-1 with TRBJ1-5, with a possible D match to TRBD1 (6 bases). Germline assignment: CDR1 SGHRS and CDR2 YFSETQ. The V end was cut by 2 bases, the J end by 5 bases, with 8 bases between. The CDR3 length is 13 residues.

The chain links TRBV2 to TRBJ2-5, with a tentative D call TRBD2 (5 bases). CDR1 SNHLY and CDR2 FYNNEI come from the germline V gene. This CDR3 has 15 amino acids. With 6 bases removed from V and 4 bases from J, the gap between germline ends came to 18 bases. CDR3 loop: CASSAEEGAGETQYF. The CDR3 DNA follows: TGTGCCAGCAGCGCCGAAGAGGGCGCAGGAGAGACCCAGTACTTC.

This clone occurred once. The chain combines TRBV9 with TRBJ1-1, with 7 bases that match TRBD1. Germline V gene data show CDR1 as SGDLS and CDR2 as YYNGEE. The CDR3 runs to 17 residues. V trimming: 3 bases; J trimming: 0 bases; junction bases outside the gene matches: 11. The CDR3 region is CASSGTGTDKMNTEAFF. The CDR3 bases are TGTGCCAGCAGCGGTACCGGGACAGACAAAATGAACACTGAAGCTTTCTTT.

The V call is TRBV3-1 (or the pseudogene TRBV3-2), the J call TRBJ1-2, with D uncertain. The germline CDR1 and CDR2 sequences are LGHDT and YNNKEL (reference sequence). With 1 base removed from V and 8 bases from J, the gap between germline ends came to 14 bases. The CDR3 is 14 amino acids. CDR3 in amino acids: CASSQASRTAGYTF. The CDR3 DNA reads TGTGCCAGCAGCCAAGCTAGCCGGACCGCGGGCTACACCTTC.

J is TRBJ1-6 and V is TRBV30, with D possibly matching TRBD1 (6 bases). CDR3 length equals 13 residues. V was shortened by 1 base and J by 10 bases, with 11 bases between the two germline ends. Germline values: CDR1 GTSNPN, CDR2 SVGIG (reference sequence). CDR3 DNA: TGTGCCTGGAGTGACAGGGAGTGGTCACCCCTCCACTTT. Protein product: CAWSDREWSPLHF.

This chain connects TRBV6-1 to TRBJ2-7; D remains ambiguous. The CDR3 extends over 14 amino acids. Germline values: CDR1 MNHNS, CDR2 SASEGT. With 3 bases removed from V and 0 bases from J, the gap between germline ends came to 9 bases. DNA of the CDR3: TGTGCCAGCAGTGAGGGCACAGCCTCCTACGAGCAGTACTTC. This gives the protein CASSEGTASYEQYF.